The 27 T cell receptor beta chains below were found in one sample sequenced in a study of regulatory T cells in long-lasting Graves disease. Building of the TCR beta libraries involved iRepertoire HTBI primers and Arm-PCR of CDR3 regions. TCRdb itself ran the multiplex PCR reads through MiXCR, one entry per CDR3 protein. The table has roughly 380,000 distinct CDR3 sequences, roughly a sixth seen once; the top ten hold just under 30%. Noted time point: newly diagnosed GD, antithyroid drugs for less than 3 months. RNA from PBMCs was the source of the TCR library. These data were also filed under a second study, of T cells in Graves' hyperthyroidism and ophthalmopathy.

Specimen: peripheral blood mononuclear cells (PBMCs), collected at new diagnosis, from a patient treated with antithyroid drugs. These receptors were taken from a man between 40 and 49 years old with Graves disease.

In this sample, this clonotype turned up many times. This chain uses TRBV10-3 with TRBJ1-2; D is unclear. V was shortened by 4 bases and J by 0 bases, with 12 bases between the two germline ends. This CDR3 is built from 15 residues. Germline-derived CDR1 and CDR2 are ENHRY and SYGVKD. CDR3 protein: CAISGSVVSNYGYTF. Here the CDR3 DNA reads TGTGCCATCAGTGGGTCGGTGGTGTCTAACTATGGCTACACCTTC.

This clonotype occurred a few times. The J gene is TRBJ2-7, the V gene TRBV5-1, with 15 bases lining up with TRBD2. The CDR3 is 19 amino acids. J was trimmed by 3 bases and V by 4 bases; bases with no gene match: 14. The germline CDR1 and CDR2 sequences are SGHRS and YFSETQ. The CDR3 protein is CASSPGLAGGSAPYYEQYF. In DNA, the CDR3 is TGCGCCAGCAGCCCGGGACTAGCGGGGGGCTCTGCCCCCTACTACGAGCAGTACTTC.

The table lists this clonotype with many counts. CDR3 amino acids: CAATAGETQYF. CDR3 DNA sequence: TGTGCCGCCACTGCCGGGGAGACCCAGTACTTC. The chain links TRBV6-1 to TRBJ2-5; D not resolved. V lost 11 bases to trimming and J lost 5 bases, with 12 bases between them. This CDR3 is built from 11 residues. Germline V gene sequence: CDR1 MNHNS, CDR2 SASEGT.

This clonotype occurred a few times. This sequence joins TRBV4-2 and TRBJ2-2; 7 positions match TRBD2. The junction had 7 bases not matched to a gene; V was cut back by 0 bases and J by 6 bases. Germline V CDR1 and CDR2: LGHNA, YNFKEQ. The CDR3 has 16 residues. CDR3 nucleotides: TGTGCCAGCAGCCAAGAGCTAAGCGGGGCTTCCGGGGAGCTGTTTTTT. This gives the protein CASSQELSGASGELFF.

This clonotype was recorded many times. The chain couples TRBV2 to TRBJ1-2, with 8 bases that match TRBD1. J was trimmed by 4 bases and V by 2 bases; bases with no gene match: 9. The CDR3 runs to 16 residues. In germline, CDR1 is SNHLY, CDR2 FYNNEI. The CDR3 loop reads CASSEPEDRVGYGYTF. The CDR3 DNA is TGTGCCAGCAGTGAACCGGAGGACAGGGTTGGCTATGGCTACACCTTC.

This clonotype was detected many times. The chain uses TRBV5-1 and TRBJ1-1; 7 bases are shared with TRBD1. CDR1 and CDR2 from the germline V gene are SGHRS and YFSETQ. Trimming took 0 bases from V and 3 from J; bases not matched to a gene: 5. There are 15 residues in the CDR3. The CDR3 region is CASSLADREYTEAFF. For the CDR3, the DNA is TGCGCCAGCAGCTTGGCAGACAGGGAATACACTGAAGCTTTCTTT.

V gene TRBV6-2 or TRBV6-3 combines with J gene TRBJ1-5; D is unclear. V gave up 3 bases and J gave up 0 bases, with 12 bases separating them. The CDR3 contains 16 residues. CDR1 and CDR2 from the germline V gene are MNHEY and SVGEGT. CDR3 coding DNA: TGTGCCAGCAGTTATTTTGCCTTTACTAGCAATCAGCCCCAGCATTTT. Protein product: CASSYFAFTSNQPQHF.

This clonotype showed up just a few times. The chain employs TRBV2 and TRBJ2-1; 14 nucleotides line up with TRBD2. CDR1 is SNHLY, CDR2 FYNNEI, per germline. The CDR3 runs to 16 residues. V dropped 5 bases and J dropped 8; count of bases not matched to a gene: 8. CDR3 DNA: TGTGCCAGCAGTAGAGGGACTAGCGGGAGTCTAGATGAGCAGTTCTTC. Encoded protein: CASSRGTSGSLDEQFF.

Ten or more counts support this clonotype. V usage is TRBV7-3 and J usage is TRBJ2-2; D gene ambiguous. The CDR3 has 15 residues. Trimming pared 2 bases from V and 3 bases from J, leaving 10 bases between. Per germline, CDR1 SGHTA and CDR2 FQGTGA. Here the CDR3 reads CASSLGRADTGELFF. The CDR3, as DNA: TGTGCCAGCAGCTTAGGAAGGGCAGACACCGGGGAGCTGTTTTTT.

This clonotype was recorded many times. This rearrangement joins TRBV28 to TRBJ2-5, with D possibly TRBD2 on 6 matching bases. Trimming took off 6 bases at V and 5 bases at J, with 19 bases between the two ends. From germline, CDR1 is MDHEN and CDR2 SYDVKM. The CDR3 totals 15 residues. CDR3 nucleotides: TGTGCCAGCAGCCCTACACGGCGGGGAGTGGAGACCCAGTACTTC. Translating gives CASSPTRRGVETQYF. Complete variable domain (other parts from reference TRBV28 and TRBJ2-5): DVKVTQSSRYLVKRTGEKVFLECVQDMDHENMFWYRQDPGLGLRLIYFSYDVKMKEKGDIPEGYSVSREKKERFSLILESASTNQTSMYLCASSPTRRGVETQYFGPGTRLLVL.

Concerning this clonotype itself: The junction shows a germline mismatch at one end, possibly a read error. The chain couples TRBV12-3 or TRBV12-4 to TRBJ2-3, with 8 bases fitting TRBD2. This CDR3 is built from 14 residues. The CDR3 DNA reads TGTGCCAACAGTTTGGCGGGGGGCCCAGATACGCAGTATTTT. Translation gives CANSLAGGPDTQYF.

This clonotype was counted at least ten times. The V call is TRBV12-5, the J call TRBJ2-2, with D maybe TRBD1 (6 bases). Trimming pared 6 bases from V and 3 bases from J, leaving 8 bases between. The CDR3 contains 13 residues. Per the germline V gene, CDR1 is LGHNT and CDR2 is FRNRAP. DNA of the CDR3: TGTGCTAGTGGGGGACAATACACCGGGGAGCTGTTTTTT. It codes for CASGGQYTGELFF.

J is TRBJ1-2 and V is TRBV2; the D is unclear. The CDR3 runs 15 residues. V was clipped by 8 bases and J by 0 bases, with 16 bases between them. The germline V gene encodes CDR1 SNHLY and CDR2 FYNNEI. CDR3 nucleotides: TGTGCCAGCCGCCTGGGTTGGTCAGCTAACTATGGCTACACCTTC. Protein: CASRLGWSANYGYTF.

Ten or more counts support this clonotype. The chain has TRBV6-1 and TRBJ2-7, with D perhaps TRBD1 (6 bases). The CDR3 consists of 12 residues. The V end lost 9 bases, the J end lost 0 bases, and 9 bases lay between the germline ends. Germline CDR1 reads MNHNS; CDR2 reads SASEGT. The CDR3 bases are TGTGCCAGGAGGGACACCTCCTACGAGCAGTACTTC. It is translated as CARRDTSYEQYF.

The chain employs TRBV9 and TRBJ2-5; 10 bases agree with TRBD2. Germline values: CDR1 SGDLS, CDR2 YYNGEE. Trimming removed 3 bases from V and 5 bases from J; junction bases left unmatched: 10. The CDR3 consists of 16 residues. CDR3 nucleotides: TGTGCCAGCAGCGCTGATCCTAGCGGGGGCCGTGAGACCCAGTACTTC. It translates to CASSADPSGGRETQYF.

The chain carries TRBV11-2 and TRBJ1-5, with D possibly being TRBD1 (6 bases). Germline V gene data show CDR1 as SGHAT and CDR2 as FQNNGV. The germline V and J ends were trimmed by 1 base and 5 bases, with 12 bases remaining between them. The CDR3 extends over 15 amino acids. The CDR3 region is CASSLGAGAHQPQHF. As DNA, the CDR3 is TGTGCCAGCAGCTTAGGGGCAGGGGCCCATCAGCCCCAGCATTTT. Together with reference TRBV11-2 and TRBJ1-5, the CDR3 gives the full variable domain: EAGVAQSPRYKIIEKRQSVAFWCNPISGHATLYWYQQILGQGPKLLIQFQNNGVVDDSQLPKDRFSAERLKGVDSTLKIQPAKLEDSAVYLCASSLGAGAHQPQHFGDGTRLSIL.

This clonotype was seen ten or more times. The chain joins TRBV28 to TRBJ2-5, with 7 bases matching TRBD1. CDR3 length: 15 residues. Germline-derived CDR1 and CDR2 are MDHEN and SYDVKM. Trimming cost V 6 bases and J 1 base; bases outside gene matches: 8. The CDR3 loop reads CASRNPRDSQETQYF. CDR3 nucleotides: TGTGCCAGCAGAAACCCCCGGGACAGCCAAGAGACCCAGTACTTC.

The chain carries TRBV4-1 and TRBJ1-2; the match to TRBD1 covers 7 bases. The CDR3 runs to 14 residues. Germline CDR1 reads MGHRA; CDR2 reads YSYEKL. The V gene end was trimmed by 4 bases and the J gene end by 4 bases; junction bases not matched to a gene: 6. DNA for the CDR3: TGCGCCAGCAGCCCGGGACAGATGATCTATGGCTACACCTTC. As protein: CASSPGQMIYGYTF.

This clonotype was found many times. The CDR3 here is CASSLRARQSHFNNEQFF. The DNA of the CDR3 is TGTGCCAGCAGCTTAAGGGCCCGACAGTCACACTTTAACAATGAGCAGTTCTTC. The V gene is TRBV7-2, the J gene TRBJ2-1; TRBD1 might be the D (5 bases). Per germline, CDR1 SGHTA and CDR2 FQGNSA. The CDR3 totals 18 residues. Trimming shortened V by 2 bases and J by 5 bases, and 22 bases separated the two germline ends.

The chain uses TRBV2 and TRBJ2-7, with D perhaps being TRBD1 or TRBD2 (5 bases each). Trimming took off 6 bases at V and 2 bases at J, with 14 bases between the two ends. This CDR3 contains 14 residues. The germline CDR1 and CDR2 sequences are SNHLY and FYNNEI. CDR3 residues: CASRGTRGAYEQYF. CDR3 DNA: TGTGCCAGCAGGGGTACAAGGGGAGCCTACGAGCAGTACTTC. Full variable domain (missing parts from reference TRBV2 and TRBJ2-7): EPEVTQTPSHQVTQMGQEVILRCVPISNHLYFYWYRQILGQKVEFLVSFYNNEISEKSEIFDDQFSVERPDGSNFTLKIRSTKLEDSAMYFCASRGTRGAYEQYFGPGTRLTVT.

V gene TRBV3-1 combines with J gene TRBJ1-3; 8 bases fit TRBD1. CDR1 and CDR2 from the germline V gene are LGHDT and YNNKEL (reference sequence). The length of the CDR3 is 15 residues. Trimming at V came to 6 bases and at J to 3 bases, leaving 7 bases not matched to a gene. CDR3 in DNA: TGTGCCAGCAGTACTGGCAGGGGGCTTGGAAACACCATATATTTT. This encodes CASSTGRGLGNTIYF.

This clonotype was recorded many times. The gene calls are TRBV28 and TRBJ2-1; D is ambiguous. Germline V gene sequence: CDR1 MDHEN, CDR2 SYDVKM. The CDR3 is 12 residues long. V was pared by 8 bases and J by 8 bases, with 13 bases between. Here the CDR3 DNA reads TGTGCCAGCCGGTACTCCACCTATGAGCAGTTCTTC. Residues: CASRYSTYEQFF. The full variable domain, with the rest looked up from reference TRBV28 and TRBJ2-1, is DVKVTQSSRYLVKRTGEKVFLECVQDMDHENMFWYRQDPGLGLRLIYFSYDVKMKEKGDIPEGYSVSREKKERFSLILESASTNQTSMYLCASRYSTYEQFFGPGTRLTVL.

This clonotype was seen at least ten times. V is TRBV28 and J is TRBJ2-5, with D possibly TRBD2 on 6 matching bases. This CDR3 region has 14 residues. The V gene's germline CDR1 is MDHEN and CDR2 SYDVKM. Trimming took off 6 bases at V and 0 bases at J, with 11 bases between the two ends. This CDR3 is CASSGGRNQETQYF. As DNA, the CDR3 is TGTGCCAGCAGCGGGGGACGCAACCAAGAGACCCAGTACTTC.

This clonotype was seen ten or more times. The J gene is TRBJ2-7, the V gene TRBV7-2, with D perhaps assigned TRBD1 or TRBD2 (6 bases each). Per the germline V gene, CDR1 is SGHTA and CDR2 is FQGNSA. This CDR3 has 16 residues. V dropped 2 bases and J dropped 2 bases, with 16 bases sitting between them. The CDR3 sequence is CASSLQTGAWAYEQYF. CDR3 coding DNA: TGTGCCAGCAGCTTACAGACGGGGGCGTGGGCCTACGAGCAGTACTTC.

This chain links TRBV27 with TRBJ2-3, with TRBD2 matching 7 bases. The CDR3 is made up of 16 amino acids. The trim removed 6 bases at V and 2 bases at J, leaving 11 bases unmatched. The germline CDR1 and CDR2 sequences are MNHEY and SMNVEV (reference sequence). The CDR3 DNA reads as TGTGCCAGCAGGACCCGCGGGGGACTCTCCACAGATACGCAGTATTTT. It specifies CASRTRGGLSTDTQYF.

This clonotype was picked up a small number of times. The rearrangement uses TRBV18 and TRBJ2-5; D gene unclear. From germline, CDR1 is KGHSH and CDR2 LQKENI. V lost 3 bases and J 2 bases, leaving 7 bases between the germline ends. The CDR3 is made up of 13 amino acids. The chain's CDR3 is CASSPRIQETQYF. CDR3 in DNA: TGTGCCAGCTCACCCCGGATACAAGAGACCCAGTACTTC.

This clonotype was picked up many times. This sequence joins TRBV2 and TRBJ1-2; D ambiguous. The V gene's germline CDR1 is SNHLY and CDR2 FYNNEI. The CDR3 totals 15 residues. The V end was cut by 5 bases, the J end by 13 bases, with 26 bases between. CDR3 DNA sequence: TGTGCCAGCAGTAGCCGTCCTCAGGTACCCTATTCAGGCACCTTC. Amino acids: CASSSRPQVPYSGTF.